A selection of T cell receptor beta chains follows, all from one sample in a study of blood T cell repertoires in COVID-19. Produced via immunoSEQ multiplex PCR; TCRdb's table is partial and in-frame only. This table has a few hundred thousand clones, over 80% appearing once. Sequencing input: peripheral blood. All receptors come from a woman between 70 and 85 years old with COVID-19, enrolled during active disease. Both conserved end residues are part of each CDR3. A D gene is named only where the DNA matches it firmly. Some rows have no size entry. The others give once, few or many, or a class for an expanded clone.

v_call,d_call,j_call,clone_size,cdr3_aa
TRBV6-1,NA,TRBJ1-4,NA,CASSGLWSRTNEKLFF
TRBV3-1/TRBV3-2,NA,TRBJ2-7,NA,CASSQKVWLGKREQYF
TRBV11-1,NA,TRBJ1-1,NA,CASSNTLTEAFF
TRBV2,NA,TRBJ1-5,NA,CASSERERGYSNQPQHF
TRBV5-1,NA,TRBJ2-5,NA,CASSLVVGLGETQYF
TRBV6-1,NA,TRBJ2-2,once,CASSENTLRNTGELFF
TRBV2,TRBD1,TRBJ1-3,NA,CASSQDRAWGNTIYF
TRBV3-1/TRBV3-2,NA,TRBJ2-4,NA,CASSQLSVAKNIQYF
TRBV4-2,TRBD1,TRBJ1-6,NA,CASSYNPGGEEPLHF
TRBV2,NA,TRBJ1-1,NA,CASRELVFQAFF
TRBV19,NA,TRBJ2-3,NA,CASSIFRGDTQYF
TRBV5-5,NA,TRBJ1-1,NA,CASSLTTGRGNTEAFF
TRBV10-1,NA,TRBJ1-3,NA,CASSESTRGNTIYF
TRBV12-3/TRBV12-4,NA,TRBJ2-7,NA,CASTEHLRGEQYF
TRBV18,NA,TRBJ2-2,NA,CASSLDRTNTGELFF
TRBV4-3,NA,TRBJ2-1,NA,CASSQDSSSAVNEQFF
TRBV30,NA,TRBJ1-5,NA,CAWNQRGNQPQHF
TRBV27,NA,TRBJ1-6,NA,CASSGQPNNSPLHF
TRBV7-6,TRBD2,TRBJ2-1,NA,CASRPLAAGGLDEQFF
TRBV2,TRBD2,TRBJ2-7,few,CASSETSGRTEQYF
TRBV25-1,TRBD1,TRBJ1-2,NA,CASSARDRVFGYTF
TRBV19,TRBD1,TRBJ1-2,NA,CASSDRGPIYGYTF
TRBV28,TRBD2,TRBJ2-1,NA,CASQLAGGWYNEQFF
TRBV28,NA,TRBJ1-1,NA,CASSFSQGNTEAFF
TRBV28,NA,TRBJ1-5,NA,CASSSGSGNQPQHF
TRBV5-6,NA,TRBJ1-1,NA,CASSSTGQLNTEAFF